The 26 T cell receptor beta chains in this list originate from one sample, sequenced in a study of cytotoxic CD8 clonotypes in ibrutinib-treated CLL. This table comes from immunoSEQ multiplex PCR, and its TCRdb copy is limited to in-frame clones, with some not included. The sample includes some 140,000 clones, around 80% seen only once; the top ten take over 10%. This specimen was PBMCs, taken after 12 months of ibrutinib treatment. These receptors came from a human donor with chronic lymphocytic leukemia.

The V and J genes are TRBV7-3 and TRBJ2-1; D is ambiguous. The CDR3 spans 15 residues. V was shortened by 5 bases and J by 0 bases, with 11 bases between the two germline ends. From germline, CDR1 is SGHTA and CDR2 FQGTGA. The CDR3 region is CASSPHVRSYNEQFF. CDR3 DNA: TGTGCCAGCAGCCCCCACGTCCGCTCCTACAATGAGCAGTTCTTC.

The V and J genes are TRBV4-1 and TRBJ2-5; maybe TRBD1 (6 bases). The CDR3 sequence is 16 residues long. The germline V and J ends were trimmed by 0 bases and 4 bases, with 15 bases remaining between them. Germline CDR1 is MGHRA and CDR2 is YSYEKL. Written as DNA, the CDR3 is TGCGCCAGCAGCCAAGATTCCGGACAGTGGAGAGAGACCCAGTACTTC. Protein sequence: CASSQDSGQWRETQYF.

V gene TRBV19 combines with J gene TRBJ2-4; possibly TRBD1 for D (6 bases). The CDR3 spans 13 residues. The germline gives CDR1 LNHDA, CDR2 SQIVND (reference sequence). With 4 bases removed from V and 6 bases from J, the gap between germline ends came to 10 bases. This chain's CDR3 is CASSTTGGNIQYF. The DNA for the CDR3 is TGTGCCAGTAGTACGACAGGCGGAAACATTCAGTACTTC.

This clone was recorded a few times. This chain uses TRBV28 with TRBJ1-5, with TRBD1 matching over 9 bases. CDR1 and CDR2 from the germline V gene are MDHEN and SYDVKM. Trimming took 3 bases from V and 10 from J; bases not matched to a gene: 4. This CDR3 is 13 amino acids long. The CDR3 is CASSFTGGGPQHF. Written as DNA, the CDR3 is TGTGCCAGCAGTTTCACAGGGGGCGGACCCCAGCATTTT.

The chain employs TRBV18 and TRBJ1-1; D is undetermined. Germline-derived CDR1 and CDR2 are KGHSH and LQKENI. The CDR3 covers 13 residues. Trimming left V 1 base short and J 7 bases short, with 10 bases between. The CDR3 DNA follows: TGTGCCAGCTCACCACGTTCCTCCAATGAAGCTTTCTTT. Its translation is CASSPRSSNEAFF.

The chain recombines TRBV30 with TRBJ2-7, with a weak D call TRBD2 (6 bases). Trimming took 5 bases from V and 4 from J, leaving 15 bases between them. CDR3 length: 13 amino acids. Germline lookup yields CDR1 GTSNPN and CDR2 SVGIG (reference sequence). CDR3 DNA sequence: TGTGCCTGGGGGACGGGAGTCTCGTACGAGCAGTACTTC. Protein sequence: CAWGTGVSYEQYF.

The rearrangement links TRBV9 to TRBJ2-1, with 7 bases aligning to TRBD2. J gave up 3 bases and V 0 bases, and 3 bases lay outside the gene matches. This CDR3 is 15 amino acids long. The germline gives CDR1 SGDLS, CDR2 YYNGEE. The chain's CDR3 is CASSVDERGYNEQFF. The CDR3 coding sequence is TGTGCCAGCAGCGTAGATGAGCGGGGCTACAATGAGCAGTTCTTC.

The chain links TRBV7-2 to TRBJ1-2; 10 nucleotides align to TRBD1. Germline-derived CDR1 and CDR2 are SGHTA and FQGNSA. This CDR3 has 16 amino acids. V was pared by 1 base and J by 2 bases, with 4 bases of the junction left unmatched. The CDR3 nucleotides are TGTGCCAGCAGCTTAGTGGGGACAGGGGTAAACTATGGCTACACCTTC. Its translation: CASSLVGTGVNYGYTF.

The CDR3 is CASSLCLTERACYEQYF. CDR3 nucleotide sequence: TGTGCCAGCAGTTTATGCCTCACGGAGCGGGCTTGCTACGAGCAGTACTTC. V and J are TRBV28 and TRBJ2-7; D perhaps matches TRBD2 (6 bases). V was pared by 0 bases and J by 3 bases, with 18 bases between. Germline assignment: CDR1 MDHEN and CDR2 SYDVKM. The CDR3 is 17 residues long.

This clone was seen just once. The chain joins TRBV6-1 to TRBJ2-3, with D hard to call. V was pared by 8 bases and J by 2 bases, with 14 bases between. The CDR3 runs 14 residues. Germline-derived CDR1 and CDR2 are MNHNS and SASEGT. The CDR3 sequence: CASRRFSLTDTQYF. The CDR3, as DNA: TGTGCCAGCCGTAGGTTTTCACTCACAGATACGCAGTATTTT.

This chain uses TRBV14 with TRBJ1-2, with D tentatively TRBD1 (5 bases). Germline CDR1 and CDR2: SGHDN and FVKESK. The CDR3 runs 13 residues. Trimming removed 1 base at V and 2 bases at J, with 5 bases between. CDR3 bases: TGTGCCAGCAGCCAAGCAGGGAACTATGGCTACACCTTC. Translation gives CASSQAGNYGYTF.

This clone was detected once. The chain carries TRBV29-1 and TRBJ2-3; 8 bases are a match to TRBD2. In germline, CDR1 is SQVTM, CDR2 ANQGSEA. V gave up 5 bases and J gave up 2 bases; unmatched junction bases: 3. The CDR3 covers 13 residues. This chain's CDR3 is CSVLAGSTDTQYF. CDR3 coding DNA: TGCAGCGTTTTAGCGGGGTCCACAGATACGCAGTATTTT.

This clone was seen a handful of times. The CDR3 is CASSVAPDPNTEAFF. The CDR3 DNA reads as TGTGCCAGCAGCGTAGCTCCAGATCCGAACACTGAAGCTTTCTTT. This chain uses TRBV9 with TRBJ1-1; no clear D gene. Deletions cut 0 bases from V and 1 base from J, with 10 bases between. Germline CDR1 and CDR2: SGDLS and YYNGEE. The CDR3 sequence is 15 residues long.

This clone has only one observation. The genes are TRBV12-2 and TRBJ2-1; TRBD2, the D gene given by the table, was not confirmed from the DNA. TRBV12-2 is a known pseudogene. The CDR3 totals 17 residues. The CDR3 loop reads CASRLAIRVAKYNEQFF. CDR3 sequence (DNA): TGTGCAAGTCGCTTAGCTATTCGAGTAGCGAAATACAATGAGCAGTTCTTC.

This clone was detected only once. The chain couples TRBV4-3 to TRBJ1-3, with D perhaps matching TRBD1 (6 bases). CDR3 length equals 17 residues. Trimming left V 4 bases short and J 1 base short, with 17 bases between. The V gene's germline CDR1 is LGHNA and CDR2 YSLEER. The CDR3 DNA sequence: TGCGCCAGCAGCCCAACGTACAGGGCTTTATCTGGAAACACCATATATTTT. Amino acid sequence: CASSPTYRALSGNTIYF.

The chain is built from TRBV5-1 and TRBJ2-1; 8 bases agree with TRBD2. CDR1 is SGHRS and CDR2 is YFSETQ in the germline V gene. V shed 2 bases and J 8 bases; nucleotides not matched to a gene: 9. CDR3 length equals 15 residues. CDR3: CASSLTGTSRYEQFF. The CDR3 DNA reads TGCGCCAGCAGCTTAACCGGGACTAGTCGGTATGAGCAGTTCTTC.

This chain connects TRBV4-2 to TRBJ2-1, with D possibly being TRBD2 (6 bases). V lost 5 bases, J lost 0 bases, and 17 bases lay in between. The germline V gene has CDR1 LGHNA and CDR2 YNFKEQ. CDR3 length: 17 residues. The CDR3 protein is CASSSQDRGSSYNEQFF. CDR3 nucleotide sequence: TGTGCCAGCAGCTCCCAGGATCGGGGGAGCTCCTACAATGAGCAGTTCTTC.

The CDR3: CASSQTSARDRLYEQYF. CDR3 bases: TGTGCCAGCAGTCAAACCAGCGCCCGGGACAGGTTGTACGAGCAGTACTTC. The chain links TRBV27 to TRBJ2-7, with TRBD1 matching over 8 bases. The CDR3 runs to 17 residues. V lost 5 bases, J lost 4 bases, and 16 bases stayed unmatched. Looked up from germline, CDR1 is MNHEY and CDR2 is SMNVEV (reference sequence).

J is TRBJ2-7 and V is TRBV7-2, with 11 bases that match TRBD2. There are 15 residues in the CDR3. Germline V lookup: CDR1 SGHTA, CDR2 FQGNSA. The V segment lost 5 bases and the J segment 6 bases; nucleotides outside the gene matches: 9. The CDR3 region has the DNA TGTGCCAGCAGCCCGTCTAGCGGGAGGTCGCTCGAGCAGTACTTC. This codes for CASSPSSGRSLEQYF. The variable domain in full, with the rest retrieved from reference TRBV7-2 and TRBJ2-7, is GAGVSQSPSNKVTEKGKDVELRCDPISGHTALYWYRQSLGQGLEFLIYFQGNSAPDKSGLPSDRFSAERTGGSVSTLTIQRTQQEDSAVYLCASSPSSGRSLEQYFGPGTRLTVT.

The V gene is TRBV27, the J gene TRBJ1-2; 9 bases line up with TRBD1. This CDR3 comprises 13 residues. The germline V gene encodes CDR1 MNHEY and CDR2 SMNVEV (reference sequence). The V segment lost 6 bases and the J segment 6 bases; nucleotides outside the gene matches: 5. The CDR3 DNA sequence: TGTGCCAGCAGGTCGGGACAGGGCGATGGCTACACCTTC. Its protein is CASRSGQGDGYTF.

This chain connects TRBV7-6 to TRBJ2-1, with 7 bases that match TRBD2. The CDR3 contains 15 residues. The V and J ends lost 5 bases and 0 bases, in that order; junction bases with no gene match: 4. Germline V CDR1 and CDR2: SGHVS, FNYEAQ. CDR3 DNA sequence: TGTGCCAGCAGCGAGCGGGAACCCTCCTACAATGAGCAGTTCTTC. Its translation is CASSEREPSYNEQFF. Full variable domain (remainder filled in from reference TRBV7-6 and TRBJ2-1): GAGVSQSPRYKVTKRGQDVALRCDPISGHVSLYWYRQALGQGPEFLTYFNYEAQQDKSGLPNDRFSAERPEGSISTLTIQRTEQRDSAMYRCASSEREPSYNEQFFGPGTRLTVL.

This clone was seen more than once but under ten times. The V and J genes are TRBV18 and TRBJ2-3; no clear D gene. This CDR3 region has 11 residues. V lost 8 bases, J lost 6 bases, and 9 bases lay in between. Germline V gene data show CDR1 as KGHSH and CDR2 as LQKENI. As DNA, the CDR3 is TGTGCCAGCCTCGTTCTGGATACGCAGTATTTT. Translation: CASLVLDTQYF.

The genes are TRBV6-1 and TRBJ2-7, with a possible D match to TRBD2 (6 bases). Trimming took off 3 bases at V and 2 bases at J, with 14 bases between the two ends. The CDR3 is 15 residues long. Germline assignment: CDR1 MNHNS and CDR2 SASEGT. CDR3: CASSEAASAPYEQYF. Here the CDR3 DNA reads TGTGCCAGCAGTGAGGCGGCTAGCGCGCCCTACGAGCAGTACTTC.

The chain's CDR3 is CASSLAFSTGELFF. In DNA, the CDR3 is TGTGCCAGCAGCTTAGCGTTTTCCACCGGGGAGCTGTTTTTT. This chain uses TRBV7-2 with TRBJ2-2; D is ambiguous. Trimming removed 0 bases at V and 4 bases at J, with 6 bases between. The CDR3 is 14 residues long. Germline values: CDR1 SGHTA, CDR2 FQGNSA.

Only one count was recorded for this clone. The chain couples TRBV30 to TRBJ2-1; 8 bases align to TRBD2. V shed 4 bases, J shed 5 bases, and the junction held 7 bases outside the gene matches. The CDR3 runs 14 residues. Germline V CDR1 and CDR2: GTSNPN, SVGIG (reference sequence). This chain's CDR3 is CAWMGLGGHNEQFF. DNA for the CDR3: TGTGCCTGGATGGGACTAGGGGGTCACAATGAGCAGTTCTTC.

The chain carries TRBV5-4 and TRBJ2-1, with D perhaps matching TRBD2 (7 bases). CDR3 size: 19 residues. Trimming pared 0 bases from V and 5 bases from J, leaving 24 bases between. CDR1 is SGHNT, CDR2 YYREEE, per germline (reference sequence). The CDR3 loop reads CASSLVGTFGGARNNEQFF. The CDR3 nucleotides read TGTGCCAGCAGCTTGGTTGGGACTTTTGGGGGGGCGCGAAACAATGAGCAGTTCTTC.